Listed below are T cell receptor beta chains from one sample, sequenced in a study of CD8 T cells in ankylosing spondylitis. In TCRdb, the 5' RACE reads were re-called with MiXCR into one record per CDR3 protein. In the table there are about 150,000 distinct CDR3 sequences, 40% to 50% of which are singletons. Sample: synovial fluid, either unsorted or a sorted T cell fraction (not recorded which). The receptors here all came from a male donor with ankylosing spondylitis. CDR3s include the opening cysteine and the closing phenylalanine or tryptophan. Each record gives: J gene, clone size, V gene, D gene, CDR3 protein, CDR3 DNA. A D gene is named only where the DNA matches it firmly. Clone sizes are given selectively: once, few, many, or a class where the clone is expanded.

j_gene: TRBJ2-4; abundance: -; v_gene: TRBV6-2/TRBV6-3; d_gene: -; CDR3aa: CATNLGQLAKNIQYF; CDR3nt: TGTGCCACCAACCTTGGACAGCTAGCCAAAAACATTCAGTACTTC
j_gene: TRBJ2-1; abundance: -; v_gene: TRBV5-6; d_gene: -; CDR3aa: CASSFQDEQFF; CDR3nt: TGTGCCAGCAGCTTTCAGGATGAGCAGTTCTTC
j_gene: TRBJ2-1; abundance: few; v_gene: TRBV12-3/TRBV12-4; d_gene: TRBD2; CDR3aa: CASRLIQKLAGVGNEQFF; CDR3nt: TGTGCCAGCCGACTTATACAGAAACTAGCGGGAGTGGGCAATGAGCAGTTCTTC
j_gene: TRBJ2-7; abundance: -; v_gene: TRBV11-2; d_gene: -; CDR3aa: CASSYHLATAYEQYF; CDR3nt: TGTGCCAGCAGCTACCACTTAGCAACCGCCTACGAGCAGTACTTC
j_gene: TRBJ2-1; abundance: few; v_gene: TRBV12-3/TRBV12-4; d_gene: TRBD2; CDR3aa: CASSLGLAGGPYNEQFF; CDR3nt: TGTGCCAGCAGTTTAGGGCTAGCGGGGGGGCCCTACAATGAGCAGTTCTTC
j_gene: TRBJ2-5; abundance: -; v_gene: TRBV15; d_gene: TRBD2; CDR3aa: CATRDPSGGVQETQYF; CDR3nt: TGTGCCACCAGAGACCCTAGCGGAGGGGTGCAAGAGACCCAGTACTTC
j_gene: TRBJ2-7; abundance: -; v_gene: TRBV12-3/TRBV12-4; d_gene: -; CDR3aa: CASSAGTYEQYF; CDR3nt: TGTGCCAGCAGTGCCGGGACCTACGAGCAGTACTTC
j_gene: TRBJ1-2; abundance: -; v_gene: TRBV28; d_gene: TRBD1; CDR3aa: CASSSWTGGLYGYTF; CDR3nt: TGTGCCAGCAGTTCGTGGACAGGGGGGTTGTATGGCTACACCTTC
j_gene: TRBJ2-1; abundance: few; v_gene: TRBV20-1; d_gene: -; CDR3aa: CSAGPWRSAEQFF; CDR3nt: TGCAGTGCTGGGCCGTGGCGGTCCGCTGAGCAGTTCTTC
j_gene: TRBJ2-3; abundance: many; v_gene: TRBV2; d_gene: TRBD2; CDR3aa: CASSAPPLAGTDTQYF; CDR3nt: TGTGCCAGCAGCGCTCCCCCTCTAGCGGGGACAGATACGCAGTATTTT
j_gene: TRBJ2-7; abundance: -; v_gene: TRBV29-1; d_gene: -; CDR3aa: CSVVEAGAHEQYF; CDR3nt: TGCAGCGTTGTTGAGGCCGGGGCCCACGAGCAGTACTTC
j_gene: TRBJ2-7; abundance: -; v_gene: TRBV12-3/TRBV12-4; d_gene: -; CDR3aa: CASSPAKFYEQYF; CDR3nt: TGTGCCAGCAGCCCCGCTAAGTTTTACGAGCAGTACTTC
j_gene: TRBJ1-1; abundance: few; v_gene: TRBV19; d_gene: -; CDR3aa: CASKVNTEAFF; CDR3nt: TGTGCCAGTAAGGTGAACACTGAAGCTTTCTTT
j_gene: TRBJ2-2; abundance: -; v_gene: TRBV6-2/TRBV6-3; d_gene: -; CDR3aa: CASITRRVTGELFF; CDR3nt: TGTGCCAGCATAACTAGGCGTGTCACCGGGGAGCTGTTTTTT
j_gene: TRBJ2-1; abundance: -; v_gene: TRBV18; d_gene: -; CDR3aa: CASSPRGDFSYNEQFF; CDR3nt: TGTGCCAGCTCACCACGGGGAGACTTCTCCTACAATGAGCAGTTCTTC